This TCR beta chain derives from a study of identical twins. Study-level findings and limits: With abundant cord blood beta clonotypes, insertions were fewer; memory repertoires showed no such pattern. With monozygotic twins, out-of-frame TCR alpha sharing exceeded what models estimated.

This clonotype was found many times. The antigen remains undetermined. Unique molecular identifiers were present on cDNA, and template switching added a universal primer site. One entry per CDR3 protein results from TCRdb running MiXCR on the 5' RACE reads. Of around 290,000 distinct CDR3 sequences detected, roughly 10% appear once; the ten largest clones hold 5.5% to 9%. V was trimmed by 6 bases and J by 10 bases, leaving 9 bases between them. The CDR3 runs 11 residues. This same sample was also part of a study on yellow fever vaccine responses in identical twins.

This TCR came from a woman between 18 and 29 years old in good health. The chain uses TRBV12-3 or TRBV12-4 and TRBJ2-2, with unresolved D. Sequencing used CD8+ T cells sorted from blood. The CDR3 spells CASSKSVELFF. CDR3 DNA: TGTGCCAGCAGCAAGTCGGTGGAGCTGTTTTTT.